This TCR beta chain was obtained from a study of cytomegalovirus exposure and HLA in healthy donors. Broader study findings: In a later analysis, a genetic analysis reported fewer productive-TCR N-insertions in an Asian-associated ancestry cluster than the cohort average. Immune exposure was documented only through CMV serostatus.

Per the germline V gene, CDR1 is SGDLS and CDR2 is YYNGEE. This CDR3 contains 14 residues. V was clipped by 4 bases and J by 5 bases, with 12 bases between them. This clone was picked up a small number of times. Its specificity is unknown. The PCR contained 60 Vbeta and 13 Jbeta primers. Only in-frame clones appear in the TCRdb table, and some are missing; sequencing was by immunoSEQ multiplex PCR. This sample has some 150,000 clones; roughly 79% occur once, and the top ten carry over 10%. Sequenced material: PBMCs. The chain has TRBV9 and TRBJ1-4; D uncertain. This receptor was identified in a woman aged 45 to 65 in good health and CMV-seronegative. CDR3 nucleotides: TGTGCCAGCAGCCCTTCACAAATCAATGAAAAACTGTTTTTT. Translating it yields CASSPSQINEKLFF.